This T cell receptor (beta chain) was documented in a study of regulatory T cells in long-lasting Graves disease. Study-wide context: Graves' patients, diagnosed recently, had received antithyroid drugs under 3 months. Study results and caveats: Favored gene segments in persistent disease were TRBV28, TRBJ1-2 and TRBJ2-5. With 2,500 to 3,500 shared public clonotypes, persistent patients exceeded new patients, who shared 950 to 1,000. The sample size was small, and this may have reduced accuracy.

Described time point: newly diagnosed GD, antithyroid drugs for less than 3 months. PBMC RNA was the source of the TCR library. Germline CDR1 SGHNT, CDR2 YENEEA. V gave up 6 bases and J gave up 5 bases, with 13 bases separating them. There are 13 residues in the CDR3. CDR3 regions were amplified by Arm-PCR using iRepertoire HTBI primers to build TCR beta libraries. TCRdb analysed the multiplex PCR reads with MiXCR anew, one entry per CDR3 protein. The sample carries 200,000 to 250,000 distinct CDR3 sequences, about 16% recorded once. This clonotype was observed at least ten times. Antigen unknown. The rearrangement links TRBV11-3 to TRBJ2-5; TRBD2 might be the D (6 bases). The receptor was derived from a female donor with Graves disease. The starting material was peripheral blood mononuclear cells (PBMCs), obtained at new diagnosis, from a patient treated with antithyroid drugs. Written as DNA, the CDR3 is TGTGCCAGCAGTGCCTCGGGGGTGGAGACCCAGTACTTC. As protein: CASSASGVETQYF. Variable domain in full (rest from reference TRBV11-3 and TRBJ2-5): EAGVVQSPRYKIIEKKQPVAFWCNPISGHNTLYWYLQNLGQGPELLIRYENEEAVDDSQLPKDRFSAERLKGVDSTLKIQPAELGDSAVYLCASSASGVETQYFGPGTRLLVL.